This TCR beta chain was profiled in a study of beta chain features in type 1 diabetes. Study overall: Sorted cells from all samples, numbering 107,917,701, were examined.

The sample holds a few counts of this clone. Its specificity is not known. The study reverse transcribed the entire isolated RNA, so it sequenced expressed TCRB transcripts. Produced via immunoSEQ multiplex PCR; TCRdb's table is partial and in-frame only. The repertoire holds roughly 170,000 clones, with approximately 13% as singletons. Stem cell-like memory, regulatory, central memory and naive CD4+ cells were sorted via CD45RO/CCR7/CD25/CD127/CD95/CD27. Overall study findings and caveats: Researchers report that Type 1 diabetes patients had moderately but significantly shorter TCRB CDR3s across all four CD4+ subsets.

The receptor was derived from a woman younger than 35 in good health. The sample taken for sequencing was central memory CD4+ T cells from blood.

CDR3 sequence reads: CASSQRQGTGSGSLYNEQFF. CDR3 nucleotide sequence: TGCGCCAGCAGCCAACGGCAGGGGACGGGTAGCGGGAGCTTATACAATGAGCAGTTCTTC. V and J are TRBV4-1 and TRBJ2-1; 9 nucleotides match TRBD2. The J segment lost 4 bases and the V segment lost 2 bases, leaving 18 bases of the junction unmatched. The CDR3 covers 20 residues. Germline CDR1 and CDR2: MGHRA and YSYEKL.